This is a list of T cell receptor beta chains from one sample in a study of shared clonotypes between healthy human individuals. Using immunoSEQ multiplex PCR, the repertoire was profiled, and TCRdb retains in-frame clones only, with some absent. The data show about 1 million clones, approximately 68% seen once. The sequenced material came from memory CD4+ T cells sorted from blood. The origin of the receptors is a man between 18 and 35 years old in good health. The CDR3 runs from the conserved cysteine through the conserved F or W. D genes are given only for firm matches. Expanded clones are given a class, and other clones once, few, many or no size at all.

d_gene: TRBD1; abundance: once; v_gene: TRBV11-2; j_gene: TRBJ2-1; CDR3nt: TGTGCCAGCTCCCAGGGGGTAGAGCCCTACAATGAGCAGTTCTTC; CDR3aa: CASSQGVEPYNEQFF
d_gene: NA; abundance: few; v_gene: TRBV28; j_gene: TRBJ1-4; CDR3nt: TGTGCCAGCAACAATGGGGGGGCTTTCGATGAAAAACTGTTTTTT; CDR3aa: CASNNGGAFDEKLFF
d_gene: TRBD1; abundance: NA; v_gene: TRBV10-3; j_gene: TRBJ2-2; CDR3nt: TGTGCCGTTGGACAGGGAATGAACACCGGGGAGCTGTTTTTT; CDR3aa: CAVGQGMNTGELFF
d_gene: NA; abundance: NA; v_gene: TRBV4-3; j_gene: TRBJ1-1; CDR3nt: TGCGCCAGCAGCCAAGACGGGGCGGGAGACGGTGAAGCTTTCTTT; CDR3aa: CASSQDGAGDGEAFF
d_gene: TRBD2; abundance: NA; v_gene: TRBV18; j_gene: TRBJ2-3; CDR3nt: TGTGCCAGCTCACCACAGATGTTGGGACTAGCCAGCCAAGATACGCAGTATTTT; CDR3aa: CASSPQMLGLASQDTQYF
d_gene: NA; abundance: few; v_gene: TRBV20-1; j_gene: TRBJ1-6; CDR3nt: TGCAGTGCTCAACAAGATTCACCCCTCCACTTT; CDR3aa: CSAQQDSPLHF
d_gene: NA; abundance: NA; v_gene: TRBV18; j_gene: TRBJ1-1; CDR3nt: TGTGCCAGCTCACCTATTAAGGGGGGGAACACTGAAGCTTTCTTT; CDR3aa: CASSPIKGGNTEAFF
d_gene: TRBD1; abundance: NA; v_gene: TRBV6-5; j_gene: TRBJ2-7; CDR3nt: TGTGCCAGCAGTTACTCCCGGACAGGGGTCTACGAGCAGTACTTC; CDR3aa: CASSYSRTGVYEQYF
d_gene: NA; abundance: NA; v_gene: TRBV5-1; j_gene: TRBJ2-7; CDR3nt: TGCGCCAGCAGCTCTCTAGGGACTCCCTACGAGCAGTACTTC; CDR3aa: CASSSLGTPYEQYF
d_gene: NA; abundance: NA; v_gene: TRBV10-3; j_gene: TRBJ2-7; CDR3nt: TGTGCCATCAGTATTTACAGCTCCTACGAGCAGTACTTC; CDR3aa: CAISIYSSYEQYF
d_gene: TRBD2; abundance: once; v_gene: TRBV7-2; j_gene: TRBJ2-5; CDR3nt: TGTGCCAGTACGACTAGCGGGAGACCGGCGGAGACCCAGTACTTC; CDR3aa: CASTTSGRPAETQYF
d_gene: TRBD1; abundance: few; v_gene: TRBV7-9; j_gene: TRBJ2-2; CDR3nt: TGTGCCAGCAGCTTAGAAGGGGGCGACACCGGGGAGCTGTTTTTT; CDR3aa: CASSLEGGDTGELFF
d_gene: TRBD2; abundance: NA; v_gene: TRBV28; j_gene: TRBJ2-1; CDR3nt: TGTGCCAGCAGTTTAGACCCCCGGGCGGGGGCCTACAATGAGCAGTTCTTC; CDR3aa: CASSLDPRAGAYNEQFF
d_gene: TRBD2; abundance: NA; v_gene: TRBV5-1; j_gene: TRBJ2-1; CDR3nt: TGCGCCAGCAGCTTGGTGGCTAGCGGATACAATGAGCAGTTCTTC; CDR3aa: CASSLVASGYNEQFF
d_gene: TRBD1; abundance: NA; v_gene: TRBV10-3; j_gene: TRBJ1-1; CDR3nt: TGTGCCATCAGTGTCGGACAGGACAGGGAAGCTTTCTTT; CDR3aa: CAISVGQDREAFF
d_gene: NA; abundance: NA; v_gene: TRBV5-1; j_gene: TRBJ1-1; CDR3nt: TGCGCCAGCAGCTTGGCCTTAAGCAGGGACACTGAAGCTTTCTTT; CDR3aa: CASSLALSRDTEAFF
d_gene: TRBD1; abundance: once; v_gene: TRBV18; j_gene: TRBJ2-7; CDR3nt: TGTGCCAGCTCACGTATTCCGCCGGGACAGGGTCGGTACGAGCAGTACTTC; CDR3aa: CASSRIPPGQGRYEQYF
d_gene: NA; abundance: NA; v_gene: TRBV7-2; j_gene: TRBJ2-7; CDR3nt: TGTGCCAGCAGTCCAGGGGACTACGAGCAGTACTTC; CDR3aa: CASSPGDYEQYF
d_gene: NA; abundance: NA; v_gene: TRBV5-4; j_gene: TRBJ1-3; CDR3nt: TGTGCCAGCAGCCCGCAAGGGGCGGCTGGAAACACCATATATTTT; CDR3aa: CASSPQGAAGNTIYF
d_gene: NA; abundance: NA; v_gene: TRBV5-4; j_gene: TRBJ1-6; CDR3nt: TGTGCCAGCAGCTTGGAGGGTGTACAGAGCTATAATTCACCCCTCCACTTT; CDR3aa: CASSLEGVQSYNSPLHF
d_gene: NA; abundance: NA; v_gene: TRBV5-5; j_gene: TRBJ2-2; CDR3nt: TGTGCCAGCAGCTTGGCTACGGGTGTCTCCGGGGAGCTGTTTTTT; CDR3aa: CASSLATGVSGELFF
d_gene: NA; abundance: NA; v_gene: TRBV10-3; j_gene: TRBJ2-7; CDR3nt: TGTGCCATCAGTGGGGCTCACGGTAGCTCCTACGAGCAGTACTTC; CDR3aa: CAISGAHGSSYEQYF
d_gene: NA; abundance: NA; v_gene: TRBV6-1; j_gene: TRBJ1-5; CDR3nt: TGTGCCAGCTCCCTTGGGATTAGCAATCAGCCCCAGCATTTT; CDR3aa: CASSLGISNQPQHF
d_gene: NA; abundance: NA; v_gene: TRBV9; j_gene: TRBJ1-5; CDR3nt: TGTGCCAGCAGCGTATCTGGGGACGGTCAGCCCCAGCATTTT; CDR3aa: CASSVSGDGQPQHF
d_gene: TRBD2; abundance: NA; v_gene: TRBV27; j_gene: TRBJ2-7; CDR3nt: TGTGCCAGCAGTTTGGAGGCTAGCGGGGGCTACGAGCAGTACTTC; CDR3aa: CASSLEASGGYEQYF
d_gene: TRBD1; abundance: NA; v_gene: TRBV5-1; j_gene: TRBJ2-5; CDR3nt: TGCGCCAGCAGCCGGGACACAGGGGGCGGGAGAGAGACCCAGTACTTC; CDR3aa: CASSRDTGGGRETQYF
d_gene: TRBD1; abundance: NA; v_gene: TRBV7-7; j_gene: TRBJ2-1; CDR3nt: TGTGCTAGCAGTCCCGGGACAGGGAGGAACAATGAGCAGTTCTTC; CDR3aa: CASSPGTGRNNEQFF
d_gene: TRBD2; abundance: NA; v_gene: TRBV7-8; j_gene: TRBJ2-1; CDR3nt: TGTGCCAGCAGCTTATTCCTAGCGGCTGCCTACAATGAGCAGTTCTTC; CDR3aa: CASSLFLAAAYNEQFF
d_gene: TRBD1; abundance: NA; v_gene: TRBV27; j_gene: TRBJ2-7; CDR3nt: TGTGCCAGCACCCAAGGGACAGGGGGAGGTTTATACGAGCAGTACTTC; CDR3aa: CASTQGTGGGLYEQYF
d_gene: TRBD2; abundance: once; v_gene: TRBV29-1; j_gene: TRBJ2-5; CDR3nt: TGCAGCGTTGGAACCCAGCGGGGGCCCCAAGAGACCCAGTACTTC; CDR3aa: CSVGTQRGPQETQYF
d_gene: NA; abundance: NA; v_gene: TRBV6-5; j_gene: TRBJ1-2; CDR3nt: TGTGCCAGCAGTTCCCCTCGGTCGGGGGGTGGCGGCTACACCTTC; CDR3aa: CASSSPRSGGGGYTF
d_gene: TRBD2; abundance: NA; v_gene: TRBV5-1; j_gene: TRBJ2-7; CDR3nt: TGCGCCAGCAGCTTTGGGACCGCCGGGACTAGCGGGAGGGCCTACGAGCAGTACTTC; CDR3aa: CASSFGTAGTSGRAYEQYF
d_gene: NA; abundance: many; v_gene: TRBV7-2; j_gene: TRBJ1-6; CDR3nt: TGTGCCAGCAGCCCCCCGCCAGGGACGCTTTGGAATTCACCCCTCCACTTT; CDR3aa: CASSPPPGTLWNSPLHF
d_gene: TRBD2; abundance: once; v_gene: TRBV7-2; j_gene: TRBJ2-2; CDR3nt: TGTGCCAGCAGCTTAGGTCTAGCGGCGAACACCGGGGAGCTGTTTTTT; CDR3aa: CASSLGLAANTGELFF
d_gene: NA; abundance: NA; v_gene: TRBV19; j_gene: TRBJ1-5; CDR3nt: TGTGCCAGTAGTATAGTGACAGGCGTTAGCAATCAGCCCCAGCATTTT; CDR3aa: CASSIVTGVSNQPQHF
d_gene: TRBD2; abundance: NA; v_gene: TRBV2; j_gene: TRBJ2-5; CDR3nt: TGTGCCAGCAGTGAAGCACTAGCGGGAGTTAAGGAGACCCAGTACTTC; CDR3aa: CASSEALAGVKETQYF
d_gene: TRBD2; abundance: NA; v_gene: TRBV27; j_gene: TRBJ2-2; CDR3nt: TGTGCCAGCAGTCCCTGGACTAGCGGGGGGACCAGCGGGGAGCTGTTTTTT; CDR3aa: CASSPWTSGGTSGELFF
d_gene: TRBD1; abundance: NA; v_gene: TRBV5-1; j_gene: TRBJ2-7; CDR3nt: TGCGCCACCTCCCGGGACAGCCTCTACGAGCAGTACTTC; CDR3aa: CATSRDSLYEQYF
d_gene: TRBD1; abundance: NA; v_gene: TRBV19; j_gene: TRBJ1-6; CDR3nt: TGTGCCAGTACGGGACAGCCTAATTCACCCCTCCACTTT; CDR3aa: CASTGQPNSPLHF
d_gene: TRBD2; abundance: NA; v_gene: TRBV5-1; j_gene: TRBJ2-3; CDR3nt: TGCGCCAGCAGCTATAGCGGGAGCGGGCAGACCGATACGCAGTATTTT; CDR3aa: CASSYSGSGQTDTQYF
d_gene: TRBD1; abundance: NA; v_gene: TRBV9; j_gene: TRBJ1-5; CDR3nt: TGTGCCAGCAGCCCCCAGGGGGCAGGGAATCAGCCCCAGCATTTT; CDR3aa: CASSPQGAGNQPQHF
d_gene: NA; abundance: NA; v_gene: TRBV30; j_gene: TRBJ1-1; CDR3nt: TGTGCCTGGAGTGTTGGTGGGAGAGGTGAAGCTTTCTTT; CDR3aa: CAWSVGGRGEAFF
d_gene: NA; abundance: NA; v_gene: TRBV10-2; j_gene: TRBJ2-2; CDR3nt: TGCGCCAGCAGTGACCTAGGCTCCGGGGAGCTGTTTTTT; CDR3aa: CASSDLGSGELFF
d_gene: NA; abundance: NA; v_gene: TRBV5-1; j_gene: TRBJ2-3; CDR3nt: TGCGCCAGCAGCTTGGGGGACAGCACAGATACGCAGTATTTT; CDR3aa: CASSLGDSTDTQYF
d_gene: NA; abundance: NA; v_gene: TRBV11-3; j_gene: TRBJ2-1; CDR3nt: TGTGCCAGCAGCTTAGGGAGGGGCGACAATGAGCAGTTCTTC; CDR3aa: CASSLGRGDNEQFF
d_gene: NA; abundance: NA; v_gene: TRBV2; j_gene: TRBJ1-2; CDR3nt: TGTGCCAGCAAACCCGGGATGCAGGAGGGAGGTGGCTACACCTTC; CDR3aa: CASKPGMQEGGGYTF
d_gene: TRBD1; abundance: NA; v_gene: TRBV9; j_gene: TRBJ1-1; CDR3nt: TGTGCCAGCAGCGCGACAGGGGGCGTCACTGAAGCTTTCTTT; CDR3aa: CASSATGGVTEAFF
d_gene: TRBD2; abundance: once; v_gene: TRBV30; j_gene: TRBJ2-7; CDR3nt: TGTGCCTGGAGTACGAGCGGGGGGGCTTACGAGCAGTACTTC; CDR3aa: CAWSTSGGAYEQYF